The source of this T cell receptor beta chain is a study of identifying expanded T cells in peripheral blood. Broader study findings: Clone count variance between approximately 2-week samples rose with total template count. Roughly 1.2 clones differed between technical replicates, versus around 15 and 18 over time.

The ends were cut back, 2 bases at V and 8 bases at J, with 12 bases in the middle. The CDR3 loop spans 14 amino acids. Germline CDR1 reads SGHAT; CDR2 reads FQNNGV. The assay was immunoSEQ multiplex PCR, and TCRdb's table has in-frame clones only and misses some. The table shows around 100,000 clones, with about nine tenths occurring only once. Collection occurred without any documented infections or immune events in donors. Points on this clone: Its target is not known.

Sequenced input: blood. The source is a person aged 18 to 75 in good health. The chain has TRBV11-2 and TRBJ1-4; weak D call: TRBD1 (6 bases). The CDR3 region has the DNA TGTGCCAGCAGCTTATTAGGGGGAGGAGAAAAACTGTTTTTT. This gives the protein CASSLLGGGEKLFF.